This T cell receptor (beta chain) was sequenced in a study of blood T cell repertoires in COVID-19. The CDR3 length is 14 residues. Trimming left V 4 bases short and J 3 bases short, with 12 bases between. Germline V lookup: CDR1 LGHDT, CDR2 YNNKEL (reference sequence). In the original analysis: From reference gene primer amplification, estimates of nucleated cell counts were derived. Method: immunoSEQ multiplex PCR; TCRdb's copy keeps in-frame clones and lacks some. The DNA was the basis for D and trimming; V, J and clone size are from that table. The sample lists fewer than 300,000 clones, roughly 85% occurring once.

The chain combines TRBV3-1 (or the pseudogene TRBV3-2) with TRBJ1-2; D not resolved. The sample comprised peripheral blood. The sequence came from a man aged 50 to 59 with active or convalescent COVID-19. CDR3 sequence reads: CASSPQAGDYGYTF. The CDR3 nucleotides read TGTGCCAGCAGCCCACAAGCGGGAGACTATGGCTACACCTTC.